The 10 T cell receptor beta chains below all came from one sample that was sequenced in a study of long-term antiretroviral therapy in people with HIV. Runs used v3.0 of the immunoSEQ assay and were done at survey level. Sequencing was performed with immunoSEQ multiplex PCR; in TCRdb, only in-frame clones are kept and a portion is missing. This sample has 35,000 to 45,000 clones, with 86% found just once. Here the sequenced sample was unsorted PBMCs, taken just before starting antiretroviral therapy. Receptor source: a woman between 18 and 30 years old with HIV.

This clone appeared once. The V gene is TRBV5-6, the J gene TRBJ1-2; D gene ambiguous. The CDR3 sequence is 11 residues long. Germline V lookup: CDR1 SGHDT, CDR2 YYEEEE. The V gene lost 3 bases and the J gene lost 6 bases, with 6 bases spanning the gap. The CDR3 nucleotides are TGTGCCAGCAGCTGGAAGGATGGCTACACCTTC. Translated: CASSWKDGYTF.

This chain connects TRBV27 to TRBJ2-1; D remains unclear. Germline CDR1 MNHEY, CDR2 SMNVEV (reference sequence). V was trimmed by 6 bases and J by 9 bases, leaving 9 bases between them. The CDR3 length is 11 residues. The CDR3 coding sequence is TGTGCCAGCAGCCCCGGAAGTGAGCAGTTCTTC. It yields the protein CASSPGSEQFF.

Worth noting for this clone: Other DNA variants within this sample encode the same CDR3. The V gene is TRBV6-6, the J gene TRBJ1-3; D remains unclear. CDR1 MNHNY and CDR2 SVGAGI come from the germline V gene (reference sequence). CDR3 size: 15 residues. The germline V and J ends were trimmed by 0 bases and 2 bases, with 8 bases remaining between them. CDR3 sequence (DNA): TGTGCCAGCAGTTACTCACGAGGCCCTGGAAACACCATATATTTT. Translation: CASSYSRGPGNTIYF.

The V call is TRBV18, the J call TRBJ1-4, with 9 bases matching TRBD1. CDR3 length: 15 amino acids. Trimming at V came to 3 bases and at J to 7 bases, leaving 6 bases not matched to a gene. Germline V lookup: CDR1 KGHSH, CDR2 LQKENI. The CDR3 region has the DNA TGTGCCAGCTCACCCCTGGACAGGGGTGGTGAAAAACTGTTTTTT. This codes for CASSPLDRGGEKLFF.

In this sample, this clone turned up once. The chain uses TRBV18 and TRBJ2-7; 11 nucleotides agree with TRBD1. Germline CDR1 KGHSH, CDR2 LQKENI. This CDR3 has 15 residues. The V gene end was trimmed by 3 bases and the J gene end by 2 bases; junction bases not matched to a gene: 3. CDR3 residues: CASSPRDRGTYEQYF. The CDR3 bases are TGTGCCAGCTCACCCCGGGACAGGGGGACCTACGAGCAGTACTTC.

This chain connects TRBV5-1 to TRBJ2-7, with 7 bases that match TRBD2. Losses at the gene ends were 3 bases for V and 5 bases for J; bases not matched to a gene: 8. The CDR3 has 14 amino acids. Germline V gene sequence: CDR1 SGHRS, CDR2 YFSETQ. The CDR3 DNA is TGCGCCAGCAGCTCCGAGTGGGAGGGAGACGAGCAGTACTTC. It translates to CASSSEWEGDEQYF. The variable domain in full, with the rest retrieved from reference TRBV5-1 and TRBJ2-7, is KAGVTQTPRYLIKTRGQQVTLSCSPISGHRSVSWYQQTPGQGLQFLFEYFSETQRNKGNFPGRFSGRQFSNSRSEMNVSTLELGDSALYLCASSSEWEGDEQYFGPGTRLTVT.

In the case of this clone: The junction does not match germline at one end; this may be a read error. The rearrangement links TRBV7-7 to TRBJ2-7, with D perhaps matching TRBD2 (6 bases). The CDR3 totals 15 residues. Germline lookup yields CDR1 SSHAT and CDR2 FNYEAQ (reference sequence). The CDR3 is CASSLLAPNPYEQYF. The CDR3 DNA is TGTGCTAGCAGCTTACTAGCTCCTAACCCTTACGAGCAGTACTTC.

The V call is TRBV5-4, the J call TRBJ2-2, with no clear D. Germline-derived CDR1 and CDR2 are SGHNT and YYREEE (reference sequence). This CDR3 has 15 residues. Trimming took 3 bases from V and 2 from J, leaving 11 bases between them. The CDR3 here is CASSSRRANTGELFF. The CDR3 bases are TGTGCCAGCAGCTCACGCCGGGCCAACACCGGGGAGCTGTTTTTT.

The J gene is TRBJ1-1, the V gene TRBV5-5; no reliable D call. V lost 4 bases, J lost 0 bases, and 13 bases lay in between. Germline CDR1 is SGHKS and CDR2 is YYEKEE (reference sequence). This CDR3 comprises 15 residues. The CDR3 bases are TGTGCCAGCAGCCTCGGTGCGCTCATGAACACTGAAGCTTTCTTT. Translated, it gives CASSLGALMNTEAFF.

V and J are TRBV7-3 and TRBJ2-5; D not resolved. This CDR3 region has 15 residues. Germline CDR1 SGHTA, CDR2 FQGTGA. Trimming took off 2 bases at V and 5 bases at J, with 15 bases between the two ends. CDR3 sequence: CASSLLGSPAETQYF. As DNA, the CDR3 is TGTGCCAGCAGCTTATTGGGCAGTCCGGCGGAGACCCAGTACTTC. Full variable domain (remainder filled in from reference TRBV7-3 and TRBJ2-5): GAGVSQTPSNKVTEKGKYVELRCDPISGHTALYWYRQSLGQGPEFLIYFQGTGAADDSGLPNDRFFAVRPEGSVSTLKIQRTERGDSAVYLCASSLLGSPAETQYFGPGTRLLVL.